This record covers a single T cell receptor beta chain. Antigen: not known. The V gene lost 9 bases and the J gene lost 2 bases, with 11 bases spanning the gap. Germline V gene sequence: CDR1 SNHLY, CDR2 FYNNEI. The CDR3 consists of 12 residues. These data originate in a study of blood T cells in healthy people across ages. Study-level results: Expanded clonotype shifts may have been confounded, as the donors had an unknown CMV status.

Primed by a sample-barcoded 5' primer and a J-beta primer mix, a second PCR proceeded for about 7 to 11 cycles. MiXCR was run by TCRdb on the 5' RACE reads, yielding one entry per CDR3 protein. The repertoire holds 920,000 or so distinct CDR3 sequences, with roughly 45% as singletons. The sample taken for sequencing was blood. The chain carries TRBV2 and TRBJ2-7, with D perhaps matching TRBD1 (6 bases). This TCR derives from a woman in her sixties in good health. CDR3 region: CARQQGTYEQYF. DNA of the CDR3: TGTGCCAGACAGCAGGGGACCTACGAGCAGTACTTC.